This TCR beta chain was sequenced for a study of brain T cells in children with intractable seizures (dated by TCRdb to 2020 to 2022). With regard to the full study: A NanoString immunology panel was first used to screen resected brain tissue from about 53 pediatric epilepsy surgery cases for immune gene transcripts. Of the roughly twelve selected surgery cases, pre-surgery blood was also sequenced for eight, so four had brain tissue only. Beyond this particular receptor, the publication reports: Sequencing depth differed between pre- and post-surgery blood, so clones missing from the pre-surgery sample may reflect undersampling. The patients' HCMV serostatus was not known, and viral specificity was inferred solely from CDR3 sequence similarity.

Read against the paper, the sample's time point label means: blood from clinic visit 5 months post-surgery; TSC patient then seizure free. The surgery cases showing the highest brain T cell transcript signatures were chosen for TCR beta chain sequencing of brain tissue and, when available, of blood. Prior to surgery, the patients had been treated with at least one anti-epileptic drug. TCR-sequenced patients were children with drug-resistant epilepsy due to tuberous sclerosis complex, focal cortical dysplasia, Rasmussen encephalitis or hemimegalencephaly. The Monarch genomic DNA purification kit was used to extract bulk genomic DNA from unsorted brain tissue and from whole blood. CDR1 and CDR2 (PRHDT, FYEKMQ) derive from the germline V gene (reference sequence). V loses 5 bases, J loses 2 bases, and the germline ends lie 17 bases apart. The CDR3, cysteine through phenylalanine, is 16 amino acids long. Only the CDR3 part of the read is kept: 48 bases, read in frame from the first base.

The immunoSEQ assay was used to generate TCR beta chain sequences from genomic DNA. Turning to the authors' computational methods: CDR3 sequences that did not begin with the conserved framework cysteine at position 104 were removed by hand. Clonality was calculated as one minus the normalized Shannon's Diversity Index, with values ranging from 0 (maximal diversity) to 1 (oligoclonal). Chi-squared comparison-of-proportions tests assessed whether the same CDR3 differed in frequency between samples, such as brain versus blood. Public clonotypes were found through immuneACCESS searches, while the VDJdb browser was used to judge similarity to known antiviral clonotypes. The table was pulled from immuneACCESS by TCRdb, which kept in-frame rearrangements only. Such tables lose some clones; where checked, under half of the loss comes from unresolved V genes, and the rest has no known cause. The DNA gave D and trimming, while V, J and clone size come from that table. This sample has about 340,000 clones in its table, and over 85% of those were observed once. The ten largest clones capture 5% to 7% of the sample.

As to this clone: The antigen it recognizes is unknown. No per-base quality is available; no much larger clone lies one base away.

The sequenced sample was peripheral blood, obtained 4 to 6 months after surgery. The chain is encoded by TRBV13 joined to TRBJ2-3; the D segment cannot be called with confidence. The receptor comes from a boy in the first two years of life with tuberous sclerosis and intractable seizures. The nucleotide sequence is TGTGCCAGCAGCCCACGGTTAAACTCTCCCACAGATACGCAGTATTTT. It translates as CASSPRLNSPTDTQYF.